This TCR beta chain appears in the sequencing data of a study of shared clonotypes between healthy human individuals. The CDR3 has 14 amino acids. Trimming pared 0 bases from V and 1 base from J, leaving 6 bases between. In germline, CDR1 is LGHNA, CDR2 YSLEER. Libraries were prepared by immunoSEQ multiplex PCR; TCRdb keeps only in-frame clonotypes and omits some of them. The sample lists some 2,100,000 clones, approximately 94% occurring once. CD8 cells regarded as naive lacked CD45RO, were positively chosen for CCR7, and omitted terminally differentiated effector memory CD45RA+ cells. This clone was recorded only once. Its cognate antigen is unknown. Overall study results and limits: Few donors limited the genetic and exposure-history diversity represented. Donor clonotype sharing was expected to depend on sequencing depth.

Sequencing input: naive CD8+ T cells from PBMCs. The chain combines TRBV4-3 with TRBJ1-1; D call uncertain. The source is a man younger than 30 in good health. Some clones in this sample may be carry-over from other donors' samples. CDR3 protein: CASSQDGWNTEAFF. In nucleotides, the CDR3 is TGCGCCAGCAGCCAAGACGGCTGGAACACTGAAGCTTTCTTT.